The entry below describes one TCR beta chain. This clone has only a few counts. Its antigen is still unknown. Within one base of it there is no much larger clone, and no base qualities were kept. This specimen comes from a study of OX40 agonist ivuxolimab in advanced cancers. Study-level background: Ivuxolimab, which targeted the costimulatory receptor OX40 (CD134), was an agonistic, fully human IgG2 monoclonal antibody. Patients were allowed to have had prior anti-PD-1, anti-PD-L1 or anti-CTLA-4 therapy, and 40% of the dose-escalation patients had previously received checkpoint inhibitors. The point of sequencing TCRbeta in the periphery was to test whether ivuxolimab changed TCR sequence diversity and drove clonal T-cell expansion. Intravenous ivuxolimab was administered to patients every 2 weeks at six dose levels: 0.01, 0.1, 0.3, 1.5, 3 and 10 mg/kg. The monotherapy dose-escalation portion (N ≈ 50 patients) of the phase I ivuxolimab trial is reported in the paper. Among the approximately 54 dose-escalation patients, approximately 20 had hepatocellular carcinoma, about 15 melanoma, 9 renal cell carcinoma and 9 head and neck cancer. A male proportion of around 81% and a mean age of 60 years, ranging from about 20 to 80, were recorded for the dose-escalation cohort. Partial responses occurred in three dose-escalation patients: two with cutaneous melanoma and one with hepatocellular carcinoma.

CDR1 and CDR2, looked up from the germline V gene (reference sequence), are MNHEY and SMNVEV. V lost 2 bases and J lost 5 bases; the stretch between them is 9 bases long. CDR3 length: 13 amino acids, cysteine to phenylalanine. Only the CDR3 DNA stays, 39 bases, in frame from base 1. The trial excluded patients who had a history of autoimmune disease or were on systemic immunosuppression. Peripheral blood for TCR sequencing was collected from all dose cohorts at baseline, on cycle 4 day 1, and on cycle 7 day 1. Samples came from an open-label, multicenter, first-in-human phase I dose-escalation trial of ivuxolimab. Adults with locally advanced or metastatic head and neck squamous cell, hepatocellular, melanoma or renal cell carcinoma were enrolled in the trial. Before TCR sequencing, CD4+ T cells and CD8+ T cells from peripheral blood were sorted into separate populations. Beyond this particular receptor, the publication reports: The antigen specificity of the peripheral T cells that underwent clonal expansion was not determined. After ivuxolimab, CD8+ T cells had more expanded clones than CD4+ T cells on average. In the 0.1-3.0 mg/kg groups, partial responders were among the patients with the lowest normalized peripheral clonal expansion, particularly in CD8+ T cells. Low levels of normalized T-cell clonal expansion were also seen in some nonresponding patients. At doses from 0.1 to 3.0 mg/kg, clonal expansion was seen in both CD4+ and CD8+ blood T cells between baseline and week 6.

Genomic DNA was isolated from the sorted cells so that the TCRbeta CDR3 region could be sequenced. The immunoSEQ Assay was used for sequencing of TCRbeta CDR3 regions. In TCRdb, the immuneACCESS table is reduced to in-frame sequences with V and J assigned. These tables do not hold every clone; where another copy was compared, an unresolved V gene accounts for under half, and the others remain unexplained. This sample has approximately 82,000 clones in its table, and about 90% of those were observed once. The top ten constitute 9% to 10% of the sample. In this chain, TRBV27 is recombined with TRBJ1-1, with the D segment identity uncertain. This specimen consisted of CD4+ or CD8+ T cells sorted from blood, obtained in a trial of the OX40 agonist ivuxolimab. The source is an adult with an advanced solid tumor such as melanoma, head and neck, liver or kidney cancer. CDR3 reads: CASSLKQSTEAFF. The sequenced DNA: TGTGCCAGCAGTTTAAAGCAATCAACTGAAGCTTTCTTT.